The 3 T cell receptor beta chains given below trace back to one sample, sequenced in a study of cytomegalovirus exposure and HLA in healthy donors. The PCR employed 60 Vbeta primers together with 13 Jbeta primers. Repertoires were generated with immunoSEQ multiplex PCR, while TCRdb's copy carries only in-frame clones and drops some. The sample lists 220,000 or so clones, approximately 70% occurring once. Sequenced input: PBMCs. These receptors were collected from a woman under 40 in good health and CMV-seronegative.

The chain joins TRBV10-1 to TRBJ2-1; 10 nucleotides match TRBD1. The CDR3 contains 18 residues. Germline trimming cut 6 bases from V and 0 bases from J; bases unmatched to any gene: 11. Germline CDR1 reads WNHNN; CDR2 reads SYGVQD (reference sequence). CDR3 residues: CASSRTGTGDFSYNEQFF. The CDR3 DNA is TGCGCCAGCAGCCGCACCGGGACAGGGGATTTCTCCTACAATGAGCAGTTCTTC.

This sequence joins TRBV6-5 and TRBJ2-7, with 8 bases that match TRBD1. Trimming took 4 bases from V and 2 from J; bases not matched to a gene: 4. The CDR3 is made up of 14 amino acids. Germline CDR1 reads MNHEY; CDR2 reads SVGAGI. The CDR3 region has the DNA TGTGCCAGCAGTTTCGGACAGGGTCCCTACGAGCAGTACTTC. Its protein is CASSFGQGPYEQYF.

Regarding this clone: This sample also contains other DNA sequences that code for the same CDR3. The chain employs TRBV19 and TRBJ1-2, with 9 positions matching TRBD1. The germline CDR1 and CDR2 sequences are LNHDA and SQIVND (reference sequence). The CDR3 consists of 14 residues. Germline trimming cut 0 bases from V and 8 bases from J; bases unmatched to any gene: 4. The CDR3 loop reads CASSIEGQGKGYTF. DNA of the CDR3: TGTGCCAGTAGTATAGAGGGACAGGGCAAAGGCTACACCTTC.